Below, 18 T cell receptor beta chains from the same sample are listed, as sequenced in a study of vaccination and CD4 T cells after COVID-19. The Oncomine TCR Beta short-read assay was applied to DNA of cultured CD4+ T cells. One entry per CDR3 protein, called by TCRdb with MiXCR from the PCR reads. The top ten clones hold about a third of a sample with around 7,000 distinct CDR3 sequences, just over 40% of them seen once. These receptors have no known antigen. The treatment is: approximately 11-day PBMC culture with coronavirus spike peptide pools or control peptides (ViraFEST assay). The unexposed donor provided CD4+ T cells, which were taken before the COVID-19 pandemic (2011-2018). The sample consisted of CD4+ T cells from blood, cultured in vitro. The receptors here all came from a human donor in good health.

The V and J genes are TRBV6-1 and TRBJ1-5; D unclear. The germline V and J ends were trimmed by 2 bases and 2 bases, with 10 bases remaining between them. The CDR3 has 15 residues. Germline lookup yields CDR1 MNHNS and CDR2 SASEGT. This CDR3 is CASSETQARNQPQHF. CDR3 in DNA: TGTGCCAGCAGTGAAACTCAGGCCCGCAATCAGCCCCAGCATTTT.

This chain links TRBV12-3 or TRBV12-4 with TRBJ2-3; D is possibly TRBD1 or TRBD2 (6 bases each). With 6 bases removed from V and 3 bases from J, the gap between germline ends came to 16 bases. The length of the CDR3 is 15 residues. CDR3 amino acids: CASSRGGFETDTQYF. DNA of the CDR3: TGTGCCAGCAGCCGAGGGGGGTTTGAGACAGATACGCAGTATTTT.

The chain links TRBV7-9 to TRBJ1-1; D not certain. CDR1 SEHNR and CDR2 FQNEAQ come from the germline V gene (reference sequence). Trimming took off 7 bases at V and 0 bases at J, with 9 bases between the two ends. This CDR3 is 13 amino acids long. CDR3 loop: CASTIILNTEAFF. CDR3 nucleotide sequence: TGTGCCAGCACAATCATCCTGAACACTGAAGCTTTCTTT.

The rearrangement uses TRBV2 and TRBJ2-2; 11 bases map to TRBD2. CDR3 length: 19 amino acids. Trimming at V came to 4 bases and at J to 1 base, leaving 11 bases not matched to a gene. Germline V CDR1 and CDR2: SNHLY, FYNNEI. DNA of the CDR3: TGTGCCAGCAGTGGGCTGGGACTAGCGGAACCGGGGAACACCGGGGAGCTGTTTTTT. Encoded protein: CASSGLGLAEPGNTGELFF.

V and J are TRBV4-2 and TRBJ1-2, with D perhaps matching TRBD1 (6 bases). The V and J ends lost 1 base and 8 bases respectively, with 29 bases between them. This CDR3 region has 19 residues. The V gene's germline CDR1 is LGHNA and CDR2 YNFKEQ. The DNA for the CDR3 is TGTGCCAGCAGCCAAGTGACAAGGAGTACAGGGTTTTCCCAAAAGGGCTACACCTTC. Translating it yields CASSQVTRSTGFSQKGYTF.

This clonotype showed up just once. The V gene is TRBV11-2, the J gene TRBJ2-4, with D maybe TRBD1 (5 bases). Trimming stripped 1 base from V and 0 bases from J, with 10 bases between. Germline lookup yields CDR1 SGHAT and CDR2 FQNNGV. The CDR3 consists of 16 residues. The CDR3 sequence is CASSLGQLLAKNIQYF. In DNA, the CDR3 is TGTGCCAGCAGCTTAGGACAGTTACTAGCCAAAAACATTCAGTACTTC.

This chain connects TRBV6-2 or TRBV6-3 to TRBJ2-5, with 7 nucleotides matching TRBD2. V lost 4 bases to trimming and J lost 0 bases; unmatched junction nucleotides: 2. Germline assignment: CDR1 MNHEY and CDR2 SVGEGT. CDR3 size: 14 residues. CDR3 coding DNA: TGTGCCAGCAGTTTGGGGGGGAACCAAGAGACCCAGTACTTC. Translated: CASSLGGNQETQYF.

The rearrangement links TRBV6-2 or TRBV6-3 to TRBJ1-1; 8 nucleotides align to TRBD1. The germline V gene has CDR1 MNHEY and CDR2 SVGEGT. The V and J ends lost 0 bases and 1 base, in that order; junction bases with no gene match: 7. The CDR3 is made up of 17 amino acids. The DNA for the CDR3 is TGTGCCAGCAGTTACTCCTCGGCCGGGACAGGGAACACTGAAGCTTTCTTT. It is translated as CASSYSSAGTGNTEAFF.

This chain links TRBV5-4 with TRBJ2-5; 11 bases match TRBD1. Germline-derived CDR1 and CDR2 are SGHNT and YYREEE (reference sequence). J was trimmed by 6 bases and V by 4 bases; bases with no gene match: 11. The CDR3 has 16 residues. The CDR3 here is CASSIGTGGSRKTQYF. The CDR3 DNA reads TGTGCCAGCAGCATAGGGACAGGGGGATCTAGGAAGACCCAGTACTTC. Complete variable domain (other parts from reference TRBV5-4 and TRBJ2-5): ETGVTQSPTHLIKTRGQQVTLRCSSQSGHNTVSWYQQALGQGPQFIFQYYREEENGRGNFPPRFSGLQFPNYSSELNVNALELDDSALYLCASSIGTGGSRKTQYFGPGTRLLVL.

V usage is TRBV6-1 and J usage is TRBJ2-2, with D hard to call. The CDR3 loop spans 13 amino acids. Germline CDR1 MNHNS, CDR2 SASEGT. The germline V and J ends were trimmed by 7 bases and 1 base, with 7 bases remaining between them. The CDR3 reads CASMVGNTGELFF. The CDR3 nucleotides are TGTGCCAGCATGGTGGGGAACACCGGGGAGCTGTTTTTT.

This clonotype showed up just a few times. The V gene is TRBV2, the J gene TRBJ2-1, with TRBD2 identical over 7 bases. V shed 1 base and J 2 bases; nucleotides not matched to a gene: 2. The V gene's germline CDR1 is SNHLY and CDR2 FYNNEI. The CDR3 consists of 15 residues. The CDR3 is CASSEEGRAYNEQFF. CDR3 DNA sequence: TGTGCCAGCAGTGAAGAGGGGAGGGCCTACAATGAGCAGTTCTTC.

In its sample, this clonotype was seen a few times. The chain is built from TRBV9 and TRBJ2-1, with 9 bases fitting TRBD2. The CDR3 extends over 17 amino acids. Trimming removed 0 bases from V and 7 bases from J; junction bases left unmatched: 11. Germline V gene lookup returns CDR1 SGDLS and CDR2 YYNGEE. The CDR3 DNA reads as TGTGCCAGCAGCGTAGTGGGTAGCGGGAGCCCTCGGAATGAGCAGTTCTTC. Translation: CASSVVGSGSPRNEQFF.

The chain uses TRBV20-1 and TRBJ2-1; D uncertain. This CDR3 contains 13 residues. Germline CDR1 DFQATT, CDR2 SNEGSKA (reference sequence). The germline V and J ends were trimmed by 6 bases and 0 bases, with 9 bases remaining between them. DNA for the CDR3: TGCAGTGCGGAGTTGAGCTCCTACAATGAGCAGTTCTTC. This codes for CSAELSSYNEQFF.

CDR3 sequence: CASRPLPPGTGVFYEQYF. The CDR3, as DNA: TGTGCCAGCAGACCTCTCCCTCCCGGGACAGGGGTTTTTTACGAGCAGTACTTC. The chain joins TRBV6-1 to TRBJ2-7, with TRBD1 matching 10 bases. Per the germline V gene, CDR1 is MNHNS and CDR2 is SASEGT. V shed 6 bases, J shed 4 bases, and the junction held 18 bases outside the gene matches. This CDR3 has 18 amino acids.

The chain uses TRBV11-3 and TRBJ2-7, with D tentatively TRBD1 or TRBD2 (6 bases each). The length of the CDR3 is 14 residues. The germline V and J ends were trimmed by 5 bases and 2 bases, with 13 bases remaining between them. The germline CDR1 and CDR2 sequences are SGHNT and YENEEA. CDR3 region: CASSPQGGAYEQYF. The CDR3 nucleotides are TGTGCCAGCAGCCCACAGGGAGGAGCCTACGAGCAGTACTTC.

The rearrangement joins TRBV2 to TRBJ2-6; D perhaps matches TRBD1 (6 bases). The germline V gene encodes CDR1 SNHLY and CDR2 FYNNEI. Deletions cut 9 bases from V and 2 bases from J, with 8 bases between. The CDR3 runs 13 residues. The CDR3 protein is CARGAPGANVLTF. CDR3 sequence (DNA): TGTGCCAGGGGGGCGCCTGGGGCCAACGTCCTGACTTTC.

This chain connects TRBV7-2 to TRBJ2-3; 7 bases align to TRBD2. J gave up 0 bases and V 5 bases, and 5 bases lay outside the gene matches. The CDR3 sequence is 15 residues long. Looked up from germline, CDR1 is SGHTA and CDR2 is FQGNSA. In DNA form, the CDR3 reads TGTGCCAGCAGCCGGGACTACTCTAGCACAGATACGCAGTATTTT. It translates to CASSRDYSSTDTQYF.

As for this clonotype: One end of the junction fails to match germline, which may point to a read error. The CDR3, as DNA: TGTGCCAGCAGTTTCCAGGCAAACGGGGGGTTTGGCGAGCAGTACTTT. This codes for CASSFQANGGFGEQYF. This chain connects TRBV28 to TRBJ2-7; 7 bases match TRBD2. CDR1 and CDR2 (germline): MDHEN, SYDVKM. This CDR3 region has 16 residues.